Each of the 32 T cell receptor beta chains below was sequenced from the same sample in a study of human T cells and chemical hapten exposure. TCRdb itself ran the RACE reads through MiXCR, one entry per CDR3 protein. The profile shows 95,000 to 150,000 distinct CDR3 sequences, roughly 14% of them singletons. Time point meaning: pre-sensitization, week 0. The treatment is: therapeutic diphenylcyclopropenone sensitization with weekly scalp DPC. The material sequenced was whole blood, taken in connection with sensitization to the hapten diphenylcyclopropenone (DPC). The origin of the receptors is a woman aged 18-29 years with alopecia areata. Some clones in this sample may be carry-over from other donors' samples.

This clonotype was detected many times. V is TRBV7-9 and J is TRBJ2-1, with D perhaps being TRBD1 or TRBD2 (5 bases each). The CDR3 consists of 13 residues. Germline values: CDR1 SEHNR, CDR2 FQNEAQ (reference sequence). V dropped 6 bases and J dropped 9 bases, with 15 bases sitting between them. This CDR3 is CASSYERGTEQFF. The CDR3 DNA follows: TGTGCCAGCAGTTATGAACGAGGGACTGAGCAGTTCTTC.

Only a few counts were recorded for this clonotype. This rearrangement joins TRBV2 to TRBJ2-7, with D hard to call. The germline gives CDR1 SNHLY, CDR2 FYNNEI. This CDR3 has 13 residues. V lost 7 bases and J 2 bases, leaving 12 bases between the germline ends. CDR3 bases: TGTGCCAGCACCTATCCCAATACCTACGAGCAGTACTTC. This gives the protein CASTYPNTYEQYF.

There are a few counts of this clonotype. The chain carries TRBV3-1 and TRBJ2-1; D might be TRBD1 or TRBD2, each matching 5 bases. Germline CDR1 is LGHDT and CDR2 is YNNKEL (reference sequence). This CDR3 has 15 amino acids. V lost 4 bases and J 4 bases, leaving 14 bases between the germline ends. The CDR3 nucleotides are TGTGCCAGCAGCCCTTTAATTGGGGGTTACAATGAGCAGTTCTTC. Protein sequence: CASSPLIGGYNEQFF.

This clonotype was counted only a few times. The rearrangement joins TRBV29-1 to TRBJ1-2; D call uncertain. Between the trimmed V and J ends, which lost 4 bases and 2 bases, there was a span of 8 bases. This CDR3 spans 12 amino acids. Germline CDR1 is SQVTM and CDR2 is ANQGSEA. This CDR3 reads CSVAGGNYGYTF. CDR3 sequence (DNA): TGCAGCGTTGCTGGAGGAAACTATGGCTACACCTTC.

In this sample, this clonotype turned up a few times. This rearrangement joins TRBV5-6 to TRBJ1-6, with a possible D match to TRBD1 (5 bases). The CDR3 runs 14 residues. Germline assignment: CDR1 SGHDT and CDR2 YYEEEE. V was cut by 2 bases and J by 10 bases, with 13 bases left in between. The CDR3 coding sequence is TGTGCCAGCAGCTTTCCAGGGTACCAATCACCCCTCCACTTT. Its protein is CASSFPGYQSPLHF.

On this clonotype: The CDR3 end shows no conserved phenylalanine or tryptophan, and so a read error is likely. The chain joins TRBV7-2 to TRBJ2-3; no reliable D call. Germline V gives CDR1 SGHTA, CDR2 FQGNSA. This CDR3 has 15 residues. Between the trimmed V and J ends, which lost 5 bases and 0 bases, there was a span of 12 bases. DNA of the CDR3: TGTGCCAGCAGCCCTGGGGTGACTAGCACAGATACGCAGTATTCT. Translated, it gives CASSPGVTSTDTQYS.

The genes are TRBV27 and TRBJ2-7; D is uncertain. Germline V lookup: CDR1 MNHEY, CDR2 SMNVEV (reference sequence). Trimming took 8 bases from V and 6 from J, leaving 14 bases between them. There are 12 residues in the CDR3. The CDR3 DNA follows: TGTGCCAGCCCCCGGATTGACCCCGAGCAGTACTTC. Translated, it gives CASPRIDPEQYF.

The chain uses TRBV20-1 and TRBJ2-4; no clear D. The CDR3 contains 13 residues. Trimming removed 5 bases from V and 1 base from J, with 9 bases in between. Germline CDR1 DFQATT, CDR2 SNEGSKA (reference sequence). The CDR3 is CSALLAAKNIQYF. In DNA, the CDR3 is TGCAGTGCTCTCCTTGCGGCCAAAAACATTCAGTACTTC.

The chain has TRBV2 and TRBJ1-4, with D perhaps TRBD1 (5 bases). The germline V and J ends were trimmed by 7 bases and 0 bases, with 9 bases remaining between them. The CDR3 is 14 amino acids. The germline V gene has CDR1 SNHLY and CDR2 FYNNEI. The CDR3: CASNSGATNEKLFF. The DNA for the CDR3 is TGTGCCAGCAATTCGGGGGCAACTAATGAAAAACTGTTTTTT. The whole variable domain, filled in from reference TRBV2 and TRBJ1-4, reads EPEVTQTPSHQVTQMGQEVILRCVPISNHLYFYWYRQILGQKVEFLVSFYNNEISEKSEIFDDQFSVERPDGSNFTLKIRSTKLEDSAMYFCASNSGATNEKLFFGSGTQLSVL.

This clonotype was seen repeatedly, ten times or more. The gene calls are TRBV13 and TRBJ1-6; the D is unclear. The V gene's germline CDR1 is PRHDT and CDR2 FYEKMQ (reference sequence). V was trimmed by 6 bases and J by 9 bases, leaving 9 bases between them. This CDR3 is built from 12 residues. CDR3 coding DNA: TGTGCCAGCAGTCCACGGGGTTCACCCCTCCACTTT. This translates into CASSPRGSPLHF.

This clonotype was seen ten or more times. V usage is TRBV27 and J usage is TRBJ1-1, with D uncertain. The CDR3 sequence is 13 residues long. V was trimmed by 0 bases and J by 5 bases, leaving 7 bases between them. CDR1 MNHEY and CDR2 SMNVEV come from the germline V gene (reference sequence). CDR3 in amino acids: CASSLSGRTEAFF. CDR3 DNA sequence: TGTGCCAGCAGTTTATCAGGGAGGACTGAAGCTTTCTTT.

This clonotype has ten or more counts. V and J are TRBV11-2 and TRBJ2-3; D is undetermined. Per the germline V gene, CDR1 is SGHAT and CDR2 is FQNNGV. V lost 2 bases and J 0 bases, leaving 15 bases between the germline ends. The CDR3 runs to 17 residues. DNA of the CDR3: TGTGCCAGCAGCTTAACCCTCGGGCAGACCAGCACAGATACGCAGTATTTT. Amino acid sequence: CASSLTLGQTSTDTQYF.

There are a few counts of this clonotype. The chain joins TRBV18 to TRBJ2-1; TRBD1 matches at 9 bases. CDR3 length: 15 amino acids. The junction had 4 bases not matched to a gene; V was cut back by 3 bases and J by 4 bases. Per germline, CDR1 KGHSH and CDR2 LQKENI. The chain's CDR3 is CASSPTGTGYNEQFF. CDR3 nucleotide sequence: TGTGCCAGCTCACCTACCGGGACAGGGTACAATGAGCAGTTCTTC.

In its sample, this clonotype was seen many times. V gene TRBV6-5 combines with J gene TRBJ2-1; possibly TRBD1 for D (6 bases). Germline assignment: CDR1 MNHEY and CDR2 SVGAGI. The CDR3 covers 15 residues. Trimming cost V 5 bases and J 4 bases, with 15 bases left between them. CDR3 nucleotides: TGTGCCAGCAGTCTTCTTGGGACAAATTACAATGAGCAGTTCTTC. Residues: CASSLLGTNYNEQFF.

This chain connects TRBV24-1 to TRBJ2-3; D uncertain. The CDR3 loop spans 12 amino acids. Germline values: CDR1 KGHDR, CDR2 SFDVKD. V lost 4 bases and J lost 8, with 9 bases in between. CDR3 coding DNA: TGTGCCACCAGTGACCGGACGAGTACGCAGTATTTT. Amino acids: CATSDRTSTQYF.

This clonotype has at least ten counts. The chain couples TRBV11-2 to TRBJ2-3, with 7 bases matching TRBD1. The CDR3 consists of 20 residues. V lost 0 bases and J lost 2; bases outside the gene matches: 17. Germline V lookup: CDR1 SGHAT, CDR2 FQNNGV. CDR3 sequence reads: CASSLDTIRAGGQHTDTQYF. Written as DNA, the CDR3 is TGTGCCAGCAGCTTAGACACTATAAGGGCTGGGGGACAGCACACAGATACGCAGTATTTT.

The V and J genes are TRBV5-4 and TRBJ1-3; 8 bases align to TRBD1. Trimming removed 7 bases from V and 4 bases from J; junction bases left unmatched: 13. The germline V gene encodes CDR1 SGHNT and CDR2 YYREEE (reference sequence). The CDR3 extends over 16 amino acids. CDR3 in amino acids: CASYKAAGGGGNTIYF. Written as DNA, the CDR3 is TGTGCCAGCTACAAAGCGGCAGGGGGCGGCGGAAACACCATATATTTT.

This clonotype showed up just a few times. The gene calls are TRBV3-1 and TRBJ1-3; D is uncertain. V was trimmed by 2 bases and J by 11 bases, leaving 13 bases between them. The CDR3 loop spans 13 amino acids. Germline CDR1 and CDR2: LGHDT and YNNKEL (reference sequence). The CDR3 is CASSQRRESAIYF. CDR3 in DNA: TGTGCCAGCAGCCAAAGGAGAGAATCGGCCATATATTTT.

This clonotype appeared many times. The rearrangement joins TRBV18 to TRBJ2-3, with 10 bases aligning to TRBD1. Germline V lookup: CDR1 KGHSH, CDR2 LQKENI. This CDR3 has 15 residues. With V trimmed by 6 bases and J by 2 bases, 5 bases remained unmatched. CDR3 amino acids: CASSFGTGVTDTQYF. CDR3 in DNA: TGTGCCAGCTCTTTCGGGACAGGGGTCACAGATACGCAGTATTTT. Full variable domain (missing parts from reference TRBV18 and TRBJ2-3): NAGVMQNPRHLVRRRGQEARLRCSPMKGHSHVYWYRQLPEEGLKFMVYLQKENIIDESGMPKERFSAEFPKEGPSILRIQQVVRGDSAAYFCASSFGTGVTDTQYFGPGTRLTVL.

CDR3 in amino acids: CASSDHGTEDTQYF. CDR3 sequence (DNA): TGTGCCAGCAGTGATCACGGGACAGAAGATACGCAGTATTTT. The chain joins TRBV6-2 or TRBV6-3 to TRBJ2-3, with 7 bases aligning to TRBD1. With 5 bases clipped from V and 5 bases from J, the junction kept 7 bases outside the gene matches. Germline V gene lookup returns CDR1 MNHEY and CDR2 SVGEGT. CDR3 length equals 14 residues.

This clonotype was observed at least ten times. This chain uses TRBV12-3 or TRBV12-4 with TRBJ1-1, with D possibly matching TRBD1 (5 bases). The CDR3 covers 13 residues. V dropped 6 bases and J dropped 11 bases, with 19 bases sitting between them. The CDR3 DNA follows: TGTGCCAGCAGCCTCAATGGGGTAGGGGATGCTTTCTTT. It codes for CASSLNGVGDAFF.

This clonotype was detected ten times or more. The V gene is TRBV29-1, the J gene TRBJ1-1; the D is unclear. The CDR3 covers 12 residues. The ends were cut back, 6 bases at V and 7 bases at J, with 15 bases in the middle. Per germline, CDR1 SQVTM and CDR2 ANQGSEA. The CDR3 loop reads CSVGRGVGEAFF. CDR3 nucleotide sequence: TGCAGCGTCGGACGGGGAGTCGGTGAAGCTTTCTTT.

The V call is TRBV6-2 or TRBV6-3, the J call TRBJ1-2; D unresolved. CDR1 is MNHEY and CDR2 is SVGEGT in the germline V gene. This CDR3 comprises 13 residues. V was clipped by 6 bases and J by 2 bases, with 10 bases between them. CDR3 loop: CASREKINYGYTF. The CDR3 nucleotides are TGTGCCAGCAGGGAAAAGATCAACTATGGCTACACCTTC.

This clonotype was seen a few times. This sequence joins TRBV20-1 and TRBJ1-4; D gene unclear. This CDR3 comprises 14 residues. V was cut by 4 bases and J by 5 bases, with 14 bases left in between. Germline V gives CDR1 DFQATT, CDR2 SNEGSKA (reference sequence). The CDR3 here is CSAIYGRENEKLFF. Written as DNA, the CDR3 is TGCAGTGCTATTTATGGTCGCGAAAATGAAAAACTGTTTTTT.

This clonotype was detected many times. This sequence joins TRBV12-3 or TRBV12-4 and TRBJ2-2; D unclear. Trimming left V 5 bases short and J 0 bases short, with 7 bases between. CDR3 length: 14 amino acids. The CDR3 loop is CASSPHANTGELFF. Here the CDR3 DNA reads TGTGCCAGCAGTCCACACGCGAACACCGGGGAGCTGTTTTTT.

This clonotype was seen a handful of times. V and J are TRBV7-2 and TRBJ1-1; no firm D call. The germline V and J ends were trimmed by 3 bases and 7 bases, with 12 bases remaining between them. In germline, CDR1 is SGHTA, CDR2 FQGNSA. This CDR3 is built from 13 residues. CDR3 in amino acids: CASSLRRGDEAFF. The CDR3 nucleotides are TGTGCCAGCAGCTTGCGTCGGGGAGATGAAGCTTTCTTT. Complete variable domain (other parts from reference TRBV7-2 and TRBJ1-1): GAGVSQSPSNKVTEKGKDVELRCDPISGHTALYWYRQSLGQGLEFLIYFQGNSAPDKSGLPSDRFSAERTGGSVSTLTIQRTQQEDSAVYLCASSLRRGDEAFFGQGTRLTVV.

CDR3 in amino acids: CASSFMGSNQPQHF. The CDR3, as DNA: TGTGCCAGCAGTTTCATGGGTAGCAATCAGCCCCAGCATTTT. The gene calls are TRBV3-1 and TRBJ1-5; D unresolved. CDR1 is LGHDT and CDR2 is YNNKEL in the germline V gene (reference sequence). The CDR3 consists of 14 residues. The V end lost 6 bases, the J end lost 0 bases, and 9 bases lay between the germline ends.

This clonotype was counted at least ten times. The chain employs TRBV7-9 and TRBJ1-5; TRBD1 is a possible D gene (6 bases). The CDR3 totals 16 residues. Germline-derived CDR1 and CDR2 are SEHNR and FQNEAQ (reference sequence). Trimming took 1 base from V and 4 from J, leaving 14 bases between them. As DNA, the CDR3 is TGTGCCAGCAGCTTAGTAGCCTGGACAGAGAATCAGCCCCAGCATTTT. It encodes CASSLVAWTENQPQHF.

V usage is TRBV7-8 and J usage is TRBJ2-2; the D is unclear. The CDR3 is made up of 12 amino acids. Trimming pared 6 bases from V and 3 bases from J, leaving 5 bases between. Per germline, CDR1 SGHVS and CDR2 FQNEAQ. CDR3: CASSLYTGELFF. Here the CDR3 DNA reads TGTGCCAGCAGTCTCTACACCGGGGAGCTGTTTTTT.

The J gene is TRBJ1-3, the V gene TRBV15; D remains unclear. V lost 8 bases and J 0 bases, leaving 8 bases between the germline ends. Germline loops: CDR1 LNHNV, CDR2 YYDKDF (reference sequence). CDR3 size: 13 residues. CDR3 nucleotides: TGTGCCACCCGGGCCTTCTCTGGAAACACCATATATTTT. Translating it yields CATRAFSGNTIYF.

This clonotype was counted at least ten times. The rearrangement links TRBV14 to TRBJ1-1; perhaps TRBD1 as D (5 bases). V was cut by 0 bases and J by 11 bases, with 13 bases left in between. CDR1 is SGHDN and CDR2 is FVKESK in the germline V gene. This CDR3 has 13 residues. The CDR3 reads CASSQDGRGRAFF. The CDR3 coding sequence is TGTGCCAGCAGCCAAGATGGGCGGGGCAGGGCTTTCTTT.

This clonotype has a handful of counts. The chain uses TRBV19 and TRBJ1-2; no definite D call. The germline gives CDR1 LNHDA, CDR2 SQIVND (reference sequence). There are 13 residues in the CDR3. V shed 6 bases and J shed 3 bases, with 11 bases lying between them. The CDR3 here is CASSSRLDYGYTF. The CDR3, as DNA: TGTGCCAGTAGCTCACGCCTGGACTATGGCTACACCTTC.